This is a list of T cell receptor beta chains from one sample in a study of T cell changes during pregnancy in multiple sclerosis. Clones were sequenced by immunoSEQ multiplex PCR, and TCRdb holds only the in-frame ones, with some missing. The repertoire holds more than 65,000 clones, roughly nine tenths seen once, with around 3% in the top ten. The sequences come from peripheral blood, collected before pregnancy. The source of these receptors is a female donor with multiple sclerosis, enrolled in a pregnancy study. CDR3s include the opening cysteine and the closing phenylalanine or tryptophan.

length: 16; V: TRBV12-5; CDR3: CASGWRGGGLGTEAFF
length: 15; V: TRBV15; CDR3: CATSRDYSQVYEQYF
length: 16; V: TRBV7-9; CDR3: CASSLARRGGYNEQFF
length: 17; V: TRBV7-2; CDR3: CASSPDPGLANTGELFF
length: 14; V: TRBV7-2; CDR3: CASSPHSLHQPQHF
length: 15; V: TRBV5-1; CDR3: CASSPGGPSTDTQYF
length: 14; V: TRBV27; CDR3: CASRRTVSNQPQHF
length: 16; V: TRBV27; CDR3: CASSSPGGAPNTEAFF
length: 14; V: TRBV6-5; CDR3: CASSRQQGNQPQHF
length: 13; V: TRBV19; CDR3: CASRTTGGHEQFF
length: 15; V: TRBV18; CDR3: CASSPRQGPPEGYTF
length: 14; V: TRBV19; CDR3: CASRGASVTGELFF
length: 14; V: TRBV7-9; CDR3: CASSRRREGTEAFF
length: 12; V: TRBV30; CDR3: CAWSREAYEQYF
length: 13; V: TRBV6-1; CDR3: CASTHYLQETQYF
length: 15; V: TRBV9; CDR3: CASSPGGTGSGELFF
length: 13; V: TRBV29-1; CDR3: CSVAGHKGQPQHF